The present entry profiles one TCR beta chain with its context. J gave up 6 bases and V 3 bases, and 6 bases lay outside the gene matches. CDR3 length: 15 amino acids. CDR1 and CDR2 from the germline V gene are SNHLY and FYNNEI. This record belongs to a study of long-term antiretroviral therapy in people with HIV. There was at least one pre-ART PBMC sample for each donor, plus at least two post-ART PBMC samples. The assay, immunoSEQ v3.0, was run at survey level. Produced via immunoSEQ multiplex PCR; TCRdb's table is partial and in-frame only. The profile shows tens of thousands of clones, around 82% of them singletons.

This receptor was obtained from a man aged 18 to 30 with HIV. The rearrangement uses TRBV2 and TRBJ1-2, with 11 positions matching TRBD1. Sequencing was performed on unsorted PBMCs, taken 0.3 years after starting antiretroviral therapy. CDR3 sequence (DNA): TGTGCCAGCAGTGATGGGACAGGGGGAGGCCATGGCTACACCTTC. Its translation is CASSDGTGGGHGYTF.